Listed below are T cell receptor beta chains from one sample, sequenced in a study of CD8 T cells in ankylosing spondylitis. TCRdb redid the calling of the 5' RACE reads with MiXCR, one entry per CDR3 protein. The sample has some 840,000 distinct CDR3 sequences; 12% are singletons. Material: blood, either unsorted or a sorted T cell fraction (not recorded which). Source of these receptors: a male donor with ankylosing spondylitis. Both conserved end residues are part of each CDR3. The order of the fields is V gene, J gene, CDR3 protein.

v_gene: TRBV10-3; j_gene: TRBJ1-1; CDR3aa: CAISDSPDRGLDTEAFF
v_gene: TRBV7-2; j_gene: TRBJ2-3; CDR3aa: CASSRGQSTDTQYF
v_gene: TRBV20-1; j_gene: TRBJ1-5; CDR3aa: CSARDRDRRRPQHF
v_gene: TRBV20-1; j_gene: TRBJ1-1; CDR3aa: CSARDQGSGTEAFF
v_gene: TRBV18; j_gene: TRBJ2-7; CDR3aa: CASSPRDRNYEQYF
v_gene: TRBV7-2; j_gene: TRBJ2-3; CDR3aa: CASSLQGTGGADTQYF
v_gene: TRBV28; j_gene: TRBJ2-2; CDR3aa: CASRTQKGVEAGELFF
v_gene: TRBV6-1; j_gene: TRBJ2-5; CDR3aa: CASSRSGGPEETQYF
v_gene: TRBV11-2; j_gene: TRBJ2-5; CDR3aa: CASSLARDKVTQYF
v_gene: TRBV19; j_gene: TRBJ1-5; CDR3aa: CASSMWGQPQHF
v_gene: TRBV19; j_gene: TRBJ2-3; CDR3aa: CASRIGQAFGDTQYF
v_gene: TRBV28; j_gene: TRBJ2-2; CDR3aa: CAPWTSGRVRELFF
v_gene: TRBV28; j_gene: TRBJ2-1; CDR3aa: CASSFRSSGSRDEQFF
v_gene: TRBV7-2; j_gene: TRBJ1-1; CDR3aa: CASSFRDMNTEAFF
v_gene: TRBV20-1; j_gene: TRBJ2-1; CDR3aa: CSARWRRSPYNEQFF
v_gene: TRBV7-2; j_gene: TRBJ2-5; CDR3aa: CASSLRAREWRQETQYF
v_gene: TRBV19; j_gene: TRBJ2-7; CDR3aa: CASSIYGSGYEQYF
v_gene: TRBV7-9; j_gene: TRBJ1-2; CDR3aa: CASSLVVGDGRLGYTF
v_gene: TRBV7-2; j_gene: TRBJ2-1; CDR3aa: CASSSSGTSYEQFF
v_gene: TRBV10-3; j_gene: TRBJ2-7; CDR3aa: CAISESGDRVYEQYF
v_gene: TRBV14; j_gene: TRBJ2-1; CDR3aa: CASSQDRVGAAGFDEQFF
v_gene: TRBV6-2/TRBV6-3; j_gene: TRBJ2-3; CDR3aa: CASSYSIGYPGLAGFADTQYF
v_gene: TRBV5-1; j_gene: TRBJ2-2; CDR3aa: CASSWGTGWSGELFF
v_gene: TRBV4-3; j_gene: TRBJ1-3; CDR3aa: CASSQEGRQGSGNTIYF
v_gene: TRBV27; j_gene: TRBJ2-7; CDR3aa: CATREGSYEQYF
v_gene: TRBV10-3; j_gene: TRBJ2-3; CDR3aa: CAISPRQGATDTQYF
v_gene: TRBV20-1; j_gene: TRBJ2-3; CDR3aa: CSASESTDTQYF
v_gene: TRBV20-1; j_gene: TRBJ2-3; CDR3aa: CSAREWDRATDTQYF